These 27 T cell receptor beta chains were all obtained from the same sample, sequenced in a study of Graves' ophthalmopathy and Graves' hyperthyroidism. Beta-chain TCR CDR3 regions were amplified from RNA transcripts. First-round RT-PCR relied on HTBI primers, and a second-round multiplex PCR came next. Via MiXCR, TCRdb re-called the multiplex PCR reads, giving one row per CDR3 protein. The table shows hundreds of thousands of distinct CDR3 sequences, with about 38% occurring only once. Sequencing input: peripheral blood. The receptor set was obtained from an adult man with Graves' ophthalmopathy.

The chain uses TRBV2 and TRBJ1-6, with 7 positions matching TRBD1. With V trimmed by 3 bases and J by 10 bases, 6 bases remained unmatched. CDR3 length equals 14 residues. Germline CDR1 SNHLY, CDR2 FYNNEI. Here the CDR3 reads CASSDQGGSSPLHF. CDR3 sequence (DNA): TGTGCCAGCAGTGATCAGGGGGGCTCATCACCCCTCCACTTT.

This clonotype was observed a handful of times. Its ends do not fully match the called genes, so a read error is possible. The CDR3: CASSLDGLRTYEQYF. Written as DNA, the CDR3 is TGTGCCAGCAGTTTAGACGGGCTTAGAACCTACGAGCAGTACTTC. V is TRBV10-3 and J is TRBJ2-7; unclear D gene. The V gene's germline CDR1 is ENHRY and CDR2 SYGVKD. CDR3 length equals 15 residues.

CDR3 nucleotides: TGTGCCATCAGTGAGTCGAAGGAATGGAGCTACACCTTC. It codes for CAISESKEWSYTF. This sequence joins TRBV10-3 and TRBJ1-2; no firm D call. The CDR3 sequence is 13 residues long. Looked up from germline, CDR1 is ENHRY and CDR2 is SYGVKD. With 0 bases removed from V and 9 bases from J, the gap between germline ends came to 11 bases.

This chain links TRBV12-3 or TRBV12-4 with TRBJ1-4; possible D gene TRBD1, 5 bases. This CDR3 comprises 15 residues. V lost 2 bases to trimming and J lost 8 bases, with 15 bases between them. The CDR3 protein is CASSLSSGYNEKLFF. CDR3 sequence (DNA): TGTGCCAGCAGTTTAAGTTCAGGGTACAACGAAAAACTGTTTTTT.

The V call is TRBV5-6, the J call TRBJ1-2, with no clear D. Germline CDR1 is SGHDT and CDR2 is YYEEEE. V gave up 2 bases and J gave up 6 bases, with 17 bases separating them. The CDR3 consists of 15 residues. DNA for the CDR3: TGTGCCAGCAGCTTTTTATCGCGGGAGGAGAATGGCTACACCTTC. It codes for CASSFLSREENGYTF.

This clonotype was detected a few times. This chain connects TRBV24-1 to TRBJ2-2, with 9 positions matching TRBD2. Germline assignment: CDR1 KGHDR and CDR2 SFDVKD. V gave up 1 base and J gave up 6 bases; unmatched junction bases: 8. The CDR3 extends over 17 amino acids. CDR3 region: CATSDLNSGSSPGELFF. For the CDR3, the DNA is TGTGCCACCAGTGATTTAAATAGCGGGAGTTCTCCCGGGGAGCTGTTTTTT.

The J gene is TRBJ1-2, the V gene TRBV25-1; D is uncertain. The germline CDR1 and CDR2 sequences are MGHDK and SYGVNS. Trimming took 4 bases from V and 4 from J, leaving 16 bases between them. CDR3 length: 15 amino acids. The CDR3 sequence is CASSVRRIVGYGYTF. DNA of the CDR3: TGTGCCAGCAGTGTGAGACGGATCGTCGGCTATGGCTACACCTTC.

This clonotype was seen ten or more times. The chain uses TRBV7-2 and TRBJ2-2, with unresolved D. The CDR3 has 15 residues. V was clipped by 6 bases and J by 1 base, with 12 bases between them. Germline V CDR1 and CDR2: SGHTA, FQGNSA. As DNA, the CDR3 is TGTGCCAGCAGACCGCCCCCCTTGAACACCGGGGAGCTGTTTTTT. Residues: CASRPPPLNTGELFF.

This clonotype was detected only a few times. The V call is TRBV25-1, the J call TRBJ1-1; D is undetermined. The CDR3 contains 13 residues. Germline assignment: CDR1 MGHDK and CDR2 SYGVNS. V lost 11 bases to trimming and J lost 2 bases, with 15 bases between them. The CDR3 region is CASGGSGNTEAFF. The CDR3 DNA is TGTGCCTCTGGTGGCAGCGGTAACACTGAAGCTTTCTTT.

This clonotype appeared once. This chain links TRBV7-2 with TRBJ2-3, with 9 bases aligning to TRBD1. Germline V gene sequence: CDR1 SGHTA, CDR2 FQGNSA. Trimming cost V 0 bases and J 5 bases; bases outside gene matches: 6. This CDR3 has 16 residues. The CDR3 sequence: CASSLAPPGQGDTQYF. For the CDR3, the DNA is TGTGCCAGCAGCTTAGCTCCTCCGGGACAGGGAGATACGCAGTATTTT.

As to this clonotype: The junction does not match germline at one end; this may be a read error. V gene TRBV25-1 combines with J gene TRBJ1-1, with D perhaps matching TRBD1 (6 bases). The CDR3 sequence is 15 residues long. The germline CDR1 and CDR2 sequences are MGHDK and SYGVNS. CDR3 DNA: TGTGCCAGCAGTTTGAGTGCCGGACAGAACACTGGAGCTTTCTTT. Its translation: CASSLSAGQNTGAFF.

V and J are TRBV25-1 and TRBJ1-1; the D is unclear. Per germline, CDR1 MGHDK and CDR2 SYGVNS. The CDR3 contains 17 residues. The V and J ends lost 6 bases and 3 bases respectively, with 23 bases between them. The CDR3: CASSQQAAGPKDTEAFF. The CDR3 DNA follows: TGTGCCAGCAGCCAACAAGCCGCGGGTCCGAAGGACACTGAAGCTTTCTTT.

In the case of this clonotype: Possible read error: a much larger clone is one base away. The genes are TRBV5-1 and TRBJ1-2, with D perhaps TRBD1 (6 bases). The CDR3 is made up of 16 amino acids. The germline CDR1 and CDR2 sequences are SGHRS and YFSETQ. The ends were cut back, 3 bases at V and 10 bases at J, with 25 bases in the middle. CDR3 nucleotides: TGCGCCAGCAGCTCCGGACAGCCTAACCAATATGGTGACTACACCTTC. Its translation is CASSSGQPNQYGDYTF.

This clonotype was detected a few times. The junction differs from germline at one of its ends, possibly a read error. The V call is TRBV20-1, the J call TRBJ1-2; D may be TRBD1 (5 bases). This CDR3 has 8 residues. The germline CDR1 and CDR2 sequences are DFQATT and SNEGSKA (reference sequence). The CDR3 nucleotides read TGCAGTGCTAGAGAGGGGGACTTC. Translated, it gives CSAREGDF.

This clonotype came up many times. The chain links TRBV7-8 to TRBJ2-5, with TRBD2 as a possible D gene (6 bases). The germline gives CDR1 SGHVS, CDR2 FQNEAQ. V lost 7 bases to trimming and J lost 4 bases, with 16 bases between them. The CDR3 spans 14 residues. The CDR3 here is CASTSWGLLETQYF. The CDR3 nucleotides read TGTGCCAGCACCTCATGGGGACTTCTAGAGACCCAGTACTTC.

This clonotype has at least ten counts. V gene TRBV7-6 combines with J gene TRBJ2-2; 8 bases align to TRBD1. The CDR3 runs 16 residues. V was pared by 0 bases and J by 6 bases, with 6 bases of the junction left unmatched. Germline lookup yields CDR1 SGHVS and CDR2 FNYEAQ. CDR3 DNA: TGTGCCAGCAGCTTAGCCCGGACAGGGTGGTCCGGGGAGCTGTTTTTT. As protein: CASSLARTGWSGELFF. The variable domain in full, with the rest retrieved from reference TRBV7-6 and TRBJ2-2, is GAGVSQSPRYKVTKRGQDVALRCDPISGHVSLYWYRQALGQGPEFLTYFNYEAQQDKSGLPNDRFSAERPEGSISTLTIQRTEQRDSAMYRCASSLARTGWSGELFFGEGSRLTVL.

The rearrangement links TRBV29-1 to TRBJ1-3; D is undetermined. The V gene lost 0 bases and the J gene lost 9 bases, with 9 bases spanning the gap. The germline CDR1 and CDR2 sequences are SQVTM and ANQGSEA. CDR3 length equals 12 residues. CDR3 residues: CSVEDPRGTIYF. The CDR3 DNA is TGCAGCGTTGAAGATCCTCGGGGCACCATATATTTT.

The rearrangement uses TRBV5-1 and TRBJ2-7, with D perhaps TRBD1 or TRBD2 (5 bases each). The V gene's germline CDR1 is SGHRS and CDR2 YFSETQ. The CDR3 is made up of 14 amino acids. The V end lost 7 bases, the J end lost 7 bases, and 21 bases lay between the germline ends. The CDR3 loop reads CASCVQGEAGEQYF. For the CDR3, the DNA is TGCGCCAGCTGTGTTCAGGGAGAAGCTGGGGAGCAGTACTTC.

This rearrangement joins TRBV4-3 to TRBJ1-5, with D possibly matching TRBD1 (6 bases). The length of the CDR3 is 15 residues. Germline V gene lookup returns CDR1 LGHNA and CDR2 YSLEER. Trimming removed 5 bases from V and 1 base from J, with 12 bases in between. The CDR3 spells CASSKGGVSNQPQHF. The DNA for the CDR3 is TGCGCCAGCAGCAAAGGGGGGGTGAGCAATCAGCCCCAGCATTTT.

This clonotype was found a few times. CDR3 amino acids: CAISEPRGGVGNTIYF. CDR3 in DNA: TGTGCCATCAGTGAGCCACGTGGGGGGGTCGGAAACACCATATATTTT. J is TRBJ1-3 and V is TRBV10-3; possible D gene TRBD1, 5 bases. This CDR3 comprises 16 residues. Between the trimmed V and J ends, which lost 2 bases and 4 bases, there was a span of 15 bases. The V gene's germline CDR1 is ENHRY and CDR2 SYGVKD.

At least ten counts were recorded for this clonotype. CDR3 in DNA: TGCAGCGTTGAAGTAGGGCTTGGGGCCAACGTCCTGACTTTC. Protein sequence: CSVEVGLGANVLTF. The chain links TRBV29-1 to TRBJ2-6; D remains unclear. Germline values: CDR1 SQVTM, CDR2 ANQGSEA. The germline V and J ends were trimmed by 1 base and 3 bases, with 7 bases remaining between them. The CDR3 runs to 14 residues. The full variable domain, its missing parts supplied by reference TRBV29-1 and TRBJ2-6, is SAVISQKPSRDICQRGTSLTIQCQVDSQVTMMFWYRQQPGQSLTLIATANQGSEATYESGFVIDKFPISRPNLTFSTLTVSNMSPEDSSIYLCSVEVGLGANVLTFGAGSRLTVL.

In the case of this clonotype: A much larger clone sits a single nucleotide away, making a read error possible. The chain combines TRBV11-1 with TRBJ1-1, with a weak D call TRBD1 (6 bases). Germline assignment: CDR1 SGHAT and CDR2 FQDESV (reference sequence). Trimming stripped 1 base from V and 4 bases from J, with 10 bases between. CDR3 length equals 14 residues. Here the CDR3 reads CASSLDRVRTEAFF. The DNA for the CDR3 is TGTGCCAGCAGCTTAGACAGGGTTCGCACTGAAGCTTTCTTT.

The chain has TRBV14 and TRBJ2-7, with 9 nucleotides matching TRBD1. Germline V gene lookup returns CDR1 SGHDN and CDR2 FVKESK. V lost 5 bases and J lost 7; bases outside the gene matches: 9. The CDR3 is 14 amino acids. The CDR3 DNA follows: TGTGCCAGCAGCTGGGACAGGGTAGGCGGTGAGCAGTACTTC. Amino acids: CASSWDRVGGEQYF.

This chain uses TRBV27 with TRBJ2-5; 7 bases match TRBD1. The CDR3 length is 13 residues. Germline V lookup: CDR1 MNHEY, CDR2 SMNVEV (reference sequence). J gave up 4 bases and V 6 bases, and 5 bases lay outside the gene matches. DNA for the CDR3: TGTGCCAGCAGGGGCACAGGGGTAGAGACCCAGTACTTC. It specifies CASRGTGVETQYF.

Points on this clonotype: At one end the junction does not follow the germline gene, possibly because of a read error. As DNA, the CDR3 is TGTGCCAGCAGCTTGACAGGGGGCGCGGGTACTGAAGCTTTC. Translation gives CASSLTGGAGTEAF. The V call is TRBV7-3, the J call TRBJ2-6, with 10 bases lining up with TRBD1. This CDR3 comprises 14 residues. Germline V gene sequence: CDR1 SGHTA, CDR2 FQGTGA.

The chain carries TRBV9 and TRBJ1-2, with D possibly matching TRBD1 (5 bases). Trimming stripped 3 bases from V and 6 bases from J, with 18 bases between. The CDR3 sequence is 15 residues long. Germline values: CDR1 SGDLS, CDR2 YYNGEE. The CDR3 is CASSAGGSGGDGYTF. DNA for the CDR3: TGTGCCAGCAGCGCTGGGGGGTCCGGGGGAGATGGCTACACCTTC.

The chain couples TRBV25-1 to TRBJ1-5; D is uncertain. The CDR3 extends over 14 amino acids. Germline CDR1 is MGHDK and CDR2 is SYGVNS. Between the trimmed V and J ends, which lost 0 bases and 14 bases, there was a span of 17 bases. CDR3 in amino acids: CASSEYGPAGYEHF. As DNA, the CDR3 is TGTGCCAGCAGTGAATACGGCCCCGCGGGCTACGAGCATTTT.